This T cell receptor (beta chain) was sequenced in a study of cytomegalovirus exposure and HLA in healthy donors listed by TCRdb under 2017. With respect to the entire study: According to a later analysis, the 120 or so validation repertoires were produced on the same platform as the roughly 600 repertoires of the first cohort. The study aimed to test whether signatures of past pathogen exposure could be identified by cataloging public T cell receptors. Besides the first cohort of some 670 subjects, a separate validation cohort made up of 120 different subjects was used. To predict cytomegalovirus infection status, the study brought together high-throughput TCR immunosequencing, statistical association of individual TCRs with disease status, and machine learning.

Separate from the roughly 650-subject first cohort, the validation cohort of roughly 110 subjects was the group to which the donors belonged. This clone was detected once. Its antigen specificity is not known. The input lacks base qualities; no much larger clone sits a single base away. The method was the immunoSEQ multiplex PCR assay. Regarding the original processing steps: A statistical classification framework was built to diagnose cytomegalovirus status from the catalog of TCR beta chain sequences. Here the immuneACCESS table is served through TCRdb, limited to in-frame sequences with V and J called. Missing clones are a known gap in these copies; in checked studies unresolved V genes cover under half, and the rest lacks a known reason. Clone size and V and J calls were adopted from that table, with D and trimming inferred from the DNA. For this sample there are about 70,000 clones; around 95% appear just once. Together, the top ten hold less than 2% of the sample.

Reading the germline V gene gives CDR1 SGHRS and CDR2 YFSETQ. Trimming takes 0 bases from V and 5 bases from J, and the germline ends sit 12 bases apart. The CDR3 has 14 amino acids, counting the end cysteine and phenylalanine. The read is trimmed to its CDR3 DNA, 42 bases read in frame from base 1. What the research found in general, with its limitations: It was suggested by the authors that the approach could potentially be generalized to other disease states and immunological phenotypes. A later analysis found that TCRs clustered in the first cohort also tended to co-occur in the approximately 120 validation repertoires, with 94% of cluster scores above 0. In both the original and validation cohorts, the classifier was reported to diagnose cytomegalovirus status with high specificity and sensitivity. In vitro tests confirmed that a few of the cytomegalovirus-associated TCR beta chains recognize cytomegalovirus antigens. All 120 or so repertoires were used to score co-occurrence in the validation cohort in a later analysis, because that analysis had no HLA typing for the cohort. In the study, around 150 TCR beta chains were listed as associated with cytomegalovirus. Across donors, most TCR sequences were observed very rarely, whereas some public TCRs were present in many individuals.

The clonotype was recovered from a woman between 18 and 29 years old in good health and CMV-seropositive. Here the chain combines TRBV5-1 and TRBJ2-7, with the D gene uncertain. Sequencing input: PBMCs. The CDR3 region reads CASSLGLPRNEQYF. The nucleotide sequence is TGCGCCAGCAGCTTGGGACTGCCTAGGAACGAGCAGTACTTC.